This T cell receptor (beta chain) derives from a study of radiotherapy plus CTLA-4 blockade in lung cancer. Overall study: Disease control was seen in approximately 29% of patients, objective responses in approximately 19%. Notes on the study in general: Increased serum interferon-beta after radiation also reportedly predicted response strongly. There was expansion of tumor-derived TCR clones in blood after radiotherapy plus ipilimumab.

V was pared by 5 bases and J by 2 bases, with 9 bases of the junction left unmatched. The CDR3 spans 16 residues. CDR1 and CDR2 from the germline V gene are MGHRA and YSYEKL. This clone was seen a handful of times. Antigen unknown. Measured with immunoSEQ multiplex PCR; TCRdb has only the in-frame clones, and not every one. Of 80,000 to 100,000 clones listed, around 90% are singletons. The starting material was peripheral blood, obtained from a patient treated with radiotherapy plus ipilimumab. The chain carries TRBV4-1 and TRBJ1-3; 7 positions match TRBD1. The TCR originated in a human donor with non-small cell lung cancer that progressed on radiotherapy plus ipilimumab. DNA of the CDR3: TGCGCCAGCAGCTCCGAGGGGGCGGGGGCTGGAAACACCATATATTTT. Residues: CASSSEGAGAGNTIYF.